This is a list of T cell receptor beta chains from one sample in a study of blood T cell repertoires in COVID-19. Using immunoSEQ multiplex PCR, the repertoire was profiled, and TCRdb retains in-frame clones only, with some absent. The sample lists more than 100,000 clones, 70% to 90% occurring once. The sequenced sample consisted of peripheral blood. These receptors were obtained from a man in his forties or fifties with acute or convalescent COVID-19. Each CDR3 is given with its conserved first and last residue. The D gene is left open where the match is weak. The size entry is marked missing in some rows and otherwise reads once, few, many or a size class.

d_gene: .; abundance: .; v_gene: TRBV4-1; j_gene: TRBJ2-1; CDR3nt: TGCGCCAGCAGCCAAGCCAGCTCCTACAATGAGCAGTTCTTC; CDR3aa: CASSQASSYNEQFF
d_gene: .; abundance: .; v_gene: TRBV24-1; j_gene: TRBJ2-2; CDR3nt: TGTGCCACCAGGGGAGGAGAGGCGGGATCAATTCTCGGGGAGCTGTTTTTT; CDR3aa: CATRGGEAGSILGELFF
d_gene: .; abundance: .; v_gene: TRBV10-1; j_gene: TRBJ1-6; CDR3nt: TGCGCCAGCAGTGAGTCTCGGACAGAAAATTCACCCCTCCACTTT; CDR3aa: CASSESRTENSPLHF
d_gene: .; abundance: once; v_gene: TRBV3-1/TRBV3-2; j_gene: TRBJ1-2; CDR3nt: TGTGCCAGCAGCCAAGGTGGAGCAAGTAACTATGGCTACACCTTC; CDR3aa: CASSQGGASNYGYTF
d_gene: .; abundance: .; v_gene: TRBV3-1/TRBV3-2; j_gene: TRBJ2-1; CDR3nt: TGTGCCAGCAGCCAAGATGCCCCCGGGACTGCTTACAATGAGCAGTTCTTC; CDR3aa: CASSQDAPGTAYNEQFF
d_gene: TRBD2; abundance: .; v_gene: TRBV12-5; j_gene: TRBJ2-5; CDR3nt: TGTGCTAGTGGTTTGGTAGTGGGGGGGATAGAGACCCAGTACTTC; CDR3aa: CASGLVVGGIETQYF
d_gene: .; abundance: .; v_gene: TRBV27; j_gene: TRBJ2-7; CDR3nt: TGTGCCAGCAGGCCACAATCAGGGTTCCCGGGCCACGAGCAGTACTTC; CDR3aa: CASRPQSGFPGHEQYF
d_gene: TRBD2; abundance: .; v_gene: TRBV4-1; j_gene: TRBJ2-7; CDR3nt: TGCGCCAGCAGCAAGCTAGCGGGGGCCCCCTACGAGCAGTACTTC; CDR3aa: CASSKLAGAPYEQYF
d_gene: .; abundance: once; v_gene: TRBV5-5; j_gene: TRBJ2-7; CDR3nt: TGTGCCAGCAGCTGGGCAGGTCCCACCTCCTACTACGAGCAGTACTTC; CDR3aa: CASSWAGPTSYYEQYF
d_gene: .; abundance: .; v_gene: TRBV29-1; j_gene: TRBJ2-7; CDR3nt: TGCAGCGCTGCACGGACAGACTACGAGCAGTACTTC; CDR3aa: CSAARTDYEQYF
d_gene: TRBD2; abundance: .; v_gene: TRBV19; j_gene: TRBJ2-3; CDR3nt: TGTGCCAGTAGCCCGGGACTAGCAACAGATACGCAGTATTTT; CDR3aa: CASSPGLATDTQYF
d_gene: .; abundance: .; v_gene: TRBV19; j_gene: TRBJ2-2; CDR3nt: TGTGCCAGTAGTATAGTCGGGAACACCGGGGAGCTGTTTTTT; CDR3aa: CASSIVGNTGELFF
d_gene: TRBD1; abundance: .; v_gene: TRBV2; j_gene: TRBJ1-1; CDR3nt: TGTGCCAGCAGTGATGGGACAGGGTTCACTGAAGCTTTCTTT; CDR3aa: CASSDGTGFTEAFF
d_gene: .; abundance: .; v_gene: TRBV19; j_gene: TRBJ1-2; CDR3nt: TGTGCCAGTAGTACACCTTTCCGGGAGCGCTATGGCTACACCTTC; CDR3aa: CASSTPFRERYGYTF
d_gene: .; abundance: .; v_gene: TRBV7-8; j_gene: TRBJ2-7; CDR3nt: TGTGCCAGCAGCAGATCGCGATTCTACGAGCAGTACTTC; CDR3aa: CASSRSRFYEQYF
d_gene: .; abundance: .; v_gene: TRBV7-2; j_gene: TRBJ2-5; CDR3nt: TGTGCCAGCACCCCCGGGGGTATAGAAGAGACCCAGTACTTC; CDR3aa: CASTPGGIEETQYF
d_gene: TRBD1; abundance: few; v_gene: TRBV3-1/TRBV3-2; j_gene: TRBJ2-5; CDR3nt: TGTGCCAGCAGCCAAGATCCCGGGACAGCAGAGACCCAGTACTTC; CDR3aa: CASSQDPGTAETQYF
d_gene: TRBD2; abundance: .; v_gene: TRBV5-3; j_gene: TRBJ2-2; CDR3nt: TGTGCCAGAAGCTTGGGGAAACCGGGACTAGCCGCCGGGGAGCTGTTTTTT; CDR3aa: CARSLGKPGLAAGELFF
d_gene: .; abundance: few; v_gene: TRBV24-1; j_gene: TRBJ1-2; CDR3nt: TGTGCCACATGGGGAGGGCTTGATGGCTACACCTTC; CDR3aa: CATWGGLDGYTF
d_gene: TRBD2; abundance: .; v_gene: TRBV9; j_gene: TRBJ2-7; CDR3nt: TGTGCCAGCAGCCCAACCGGACTAGCCTCCTACGAGCAGTACTTC; CDR3aa: CASSPTGLASYEQYF
d_gene: TRBD2; abundance: .; v_gene: TRBV6-5; j_gene: TRBJ2-1; CDR3nt: TGTGCCAGCAGTCCCGGGACTAGTTCAATACTTGAGCAGTTCTTC; CDR3aa: CASSPGTSSILEQFF
d_gene: .; abundance: once; v_gene: TRBV14; j_gene: TRBJ2-2; CDR3nt: TGTGCCAGCAGCCAGCGGGCCGTTTCTAACACCGGGGAGCTGTTTTTT; CDR3aa: CASSQRAVSNTGELFF
d_gene: TRBD2; abundance: .; v_gene: TRBV7-8; j_gene: TRBJ2-5; CDR3nt: TGTGCCAGCAGCTTAGTTGGAGGGAGTACTAGCGGACAAGAGACCCAGTACTTC; CDR3aa: CASSLVGGSTSGQETQYF
d_gene: .; abundance: .; v_gene: TRBV7-2; j_gene: TRBJ1-5; CDR3nt: TGTGCCAGCAGCTTGGAGCAGGGCTATCAGCCCCAGCATTTT; CDR3aa: CASSLEQGYQPQHF
d_gene: .; abundance: once; v_gene: TRBV7-2; j_gene: TRBJ1-3; CDR3nt: TGTGCCAGCAGCTTCAACAGGGACTCTGGAAACACCATATATTTT; CDR3aa: CASSFNRDSGNTIYF
d_gene: .; abundance: .; v_gene: TRBV10-2; j_gene: TRBJ1-5; CDR3nt: TGCGCCAGCAGTGAGTCATCGGGGGGAATAGGTGGCAATCAGCCCCAGCATTTT; CDR3aa: CASSESSGGIGGNQPQHF
d_gene: .; abundance: .; v_gene: TRBV7-6; j_gene: TRBJ2-2; CDR3nt: TGTGCCAGCAGGGGGTCGACAGGCATGAACACCGGGGAGCTGTTTTTT; CDR3aa: CASRGSTGMNTGELFF
d_gene: .; abundance: once; v_gene: TRBV6-6; j_gene: TRBJ1-2; CDR3nt: TGTGCCAGCAGTTACTCGACCGGGGGCTACACCTTC; CDR3aa: CASSYSTGGYTF
d_gene: .; abundance: once; v_gene: TRBV9; j_gene: TRBJ1-1; CDR3nt: TGTGCCAGCAGCGTAGCTACTAGGGAAACTGAAGCTTTCTTT; CDR3aa: CASSVATRETEAFF
d_gene: TRBD2; abundance: .; v_gene: TRBV11-2; j_gene: TRBJ2-1; CDR3nt: TGTGCCAGCAGCTTAGTAGCGGGAGGTTCGGGCAATGAGCAGTTCTTC; CDR3aa: CASSLVAGGSGNEQFF
d_gene: .; abundance: .; v_gene: TRBV5-4; j_gene: TRBJ2-1; CDR3nt: TGTGCCAGCAGCCCTGAGAGGTCCGCCCACAATGAGCAGTTCTTC; CDR3aa: CASSPERSAHNEQFF